This TCR beta chain appears in the sequencing data of a study of blood T cell repertoires in COVID-19. Study at large: PBMCs, B-cell-depleted T cells, or T cells provided the cDNA or gDNA that made up the material.

As originally analysed: Estimation of nucleated cell counts relied on the amplification of reference gene primers. TCRdb's copy holds only in-frame clones and misses some; the assay was immunoSEQ multiplex PCR. That table is the source of V, J and clone size, and D and trimming were worked out from the DNA. The repertoire holds fewer than 75,000 clones, with about 90% as singletons. The V end was cut by 4 bases, the J end by 12 bases, with 17 bases between. Germline CDR1 is SGHRS and CDR2 is YFSETQ. This CDR3 has 13 residues. V and J are TRBV5-1 and TRBJ2-1; the D gene is possibly TRBD2 (5 bases). Sample: peripheral blood. This TCR came from a man in his fifties or sixties with active COVID-19. The CDR3 region has the DNA TGCGCCAGCAGCCCCAACTTACGGGATGGGCAGTTCTTC. Amino acids: CASSPNLRDGQFF.